These T cell receptor beta chains were read from a single sample in a study of blood T cell repertoires in COVID-19. Profiling relied on immunoSEQ multiplex PCR, and the TCRdb table lists in-frame clones only, not all of them. This table holds around 200,000 clones, around 81% found once. Sequenced input: peripheral blood. The receptors come from a human donor with acute or convalescent COVID-19. The donor label of this sample is uncertain. CDR3s include the opening cysteine and the closing phenylalanine or tryptophan. The order of the fields is J gene, clone size, D gene, V gene, CDR3 protein, CDR3 DNA. The D gene is left open where the match is weak. The size of a clone is reported for some rows only, either as once, few or many, or as a class for expanded clones.

j_call: TRBJ2-5; clone_size: few; d_call: TRBD2; v_call: TRBV5-1; cdr3_aa: CASLGGGSQETQYF; cdr3_nt: TGCGCCAGCCTTGGGGGGGGGTCGCAAGAGACCCAGTACTTC
j_call: TRBJ1-6; clone_size: NA; d_call: NA; v_call: TRBV30; cdr3_aa: CAEQTGRDSPLHF; cdr3_nt: TGTGCCGAACAAACAGGGAGGGATTCACCCCTCCACTTT
j_call: TRBJ1-2; clone_size: NA; d_call: NA; v_call: TRBV12-3/TRBV12-4; cdr3_aa: CASEPGKQNSYTF; cdr3_nt: TGTGCCAGCGAGCCGGGGAAGCAGAATAGCTACACCTTC
j_call: TRBJ2-5; clone_size: NA; d_call: NA; v_call: TRBV7-8; cdr3_aa: CASSFKETQYF; cdr3_nt: TGTGCCAGCAGCTTTAAAGAGACCCAGTACTTC
j_call: TRBJ1-4; clone_size: NA; d_call: NA; v_call: TRBV18; cdr3_aa: CASSPLGEGEKLFF; cdr3_nt: TGTGCCAGCTCACCACTCGGTGAGGGAGAAAAACTGTTTTTT
j_call: TRBJ1-2; clone_size: NA; d_call: TRBD1; v_call: TRBV5-4; cdr3_aa: CASSLAGQGVKAGYTF; cdr3_nt: TGTGCCAGCAGCTTGGCGGGACAGGGGGTAAAGGCTGGCTACACCTTC
j_call: TRBJ1-1; clone_size: NA; d_call: NA; v_call: TRBV29-1; cdr3_aa: CSAGRGTEAFF; cdr3_nt: TGCAGCGCGGGACGGGGGACTGAAGCTTTCTTT
j_call: TRBJ1-5; clone_size: NA; d_call: NA; v_call: TRBV19; cdr3_aa: CASSKVLEPNQPQHF; cdr3_nt: TGTGCCAGTAGTAAGGTTCTGGAGCCCAATCAGCCCCAGCATTTT
j_call: TRBJ2-1; clone_size: NA; d_call: NA; v_call: TRBV28; cdr3_aa: CASSDRYNEQFF; cdr3_nt: TGTGCCAGCAGTGACAGGTACAATGAGCAGTTCTTC
j_call: TRBJ1-5; clone_size: NA; d_call: NA; v_call: TRBV19; cdr3_aa: CASGGQSNQPQHF; cdr3_nt: TGTGCCAGTGGTGGGCAGAGCAATCAGCCCCAGCATTTT
j_call: TRBJ1-4; clone_size: NA; d_call: NA; v_call: TRBV7-2; cdr3_aa: CASSPAGARNEKLFF; cdr3_nt: TGTGCCAGCAGCCCCGCTGGGGCACGGAATGAAAAACTGTTTTTT
j_call: TRBJ2-7; clone_size: NA; d_call: TRBD2; v_call: TRBV15; cdr3_aa: CATSRDQAGGPSSYEQYF; cdr3_nt: TGTGCCACCAGCAGAGATCAGGCGGGAGGTCCTAGCTCCTACGAGCAGTACTTC
j_call: TRBJ2-3; clone_size: NA; d_call: TRBD2; v_call: TRBV9; cdr3_aa: CASSLRTSGTTDTQYF; cdr3_nt: TGTGCCAGCAGCCTCAGGACTAGCGGGACCACAGATACGCAGTATTTT
j_call: TRBJ2-3; clone_size: NA; d_call: NA; v_call: TRBV7-9; cdr3_aa: CASSPTRTLDTQYF; cdr3_nt: TGTGCCAGCAGTCCCACCCGGACATTAGATACGCAGTATTTT
j_call: TRBJ2-1; clone_size: NA; d_call: NA; v_call: TRBV19; cdr3_aa: CASSMGDRQDNEQFF; cdr3_nt: TGTGCCAGTAGTATGGGAGACAGGCAAGACAATGAGCAGTTCTTC
j_call: TRBJ1-1; clone_size: NA; d_call: NA; v_call: TRBV30; cdr3_aa: CACSRGTTEAFF; cdr3_nt: TGTGCCTGTAGCAGGGGCACCACTGAAGCTTTCTTT
j_call: TRBJ1-2; clone_size: few; d_call: TRBD1; v_call: TRBV10-3; cdr3_aa: CAISEDRGQDYGYTF; cdr3_nt: TGTGCCATCAGTGAGGACAGGGGGCAGGACTATGGCTACACCTTC
j_call: TRBJ2-1; clone_size: NA; d_call: TRBD2; v_call: TRBV20-1; cdr3_aa: CSATTRDYSFF; cdr3_nt: TGCAGTGCTACGACCCGGGACTACTCGTTCTTC
j_call: TRBJ2-5; clone_size: NA; d_call: TRBD2; v_call: TRBV19; cdr3_aa: CASSTAVGGRTPEETQYF; cdr3_nt: TGTGCCAGTAGTACCGCTGTGGGCGGGAGGACCCCCGAAGAGACCCAGTACTTC
j_call: TRBJ1-5; clone_size: NA; d_call: TRBD1; v_call: TRBV2; cdr3_aa: CASSEEGQGRSQHF; cdr3_nt: TGTGCCAGCAGTGAGGAGGGACAGGGGAGGTCCCAGCATTTT
j_call: TRBJ2-1; clone_size: NA; d_call: TRBD1; v_call: TRBV4-1; cdr3_aa: CASSHPDRVVYNEQFF; cdr3_nt: TGCGCCAGCAGCCATCCCGACAGGGTTGTCTACAATGAGCAGTTCTTC
j_call: TRBJ1-1; clone_size: NA; d_call: TRBD1; v_call: TRBV5-8; cdr3_aa: CASSPRQGGTEAFF; cdr3_nt: TGTGCCAGCAGCCCTCGACAGGGTGGCACTGAAGCTTTCTTT
j_call: TRBJ1-2; clone_size: NA; d_call: TRBD1; v_call: TRBV5-6; cdr3_aa: CASSTETGGEYGYTF; cdr3_nt: TGTGCCAGCAGTACGGAGACAGGGGGCGAATATGGCTACACCTTC
j_call: TRBJ2-3; clone_size: NA; d_call: NA; v_call: TRBV6-5; cdr3_aa: CASSLDRGRDTQYF; cdr3_nt: TGTGCCAGCAGTCTGGACCGGGGAAGAGATACGCAGTATTTT
j_call: TRBJ1-2; clone_size: NA; d_call: TRBD1; v_call: TRBV2; cdr3_aa: CASLQGAYGYTF; cdr3_nt: TGTGCCAGCTTACAGGGGGCCTATGGCTACACCTTC
j_call: TRBJ2-5; clone_size: NA; d_call: TRBD1; v_call: TRBV6-1; cdr3_aa: CASSEGTGGLPQETQYF; cdr3_nt: TGTGCCAGCAGTGAAGGGACAGGGGGCCTTCCCCAAGAGACCCAGTACTTC